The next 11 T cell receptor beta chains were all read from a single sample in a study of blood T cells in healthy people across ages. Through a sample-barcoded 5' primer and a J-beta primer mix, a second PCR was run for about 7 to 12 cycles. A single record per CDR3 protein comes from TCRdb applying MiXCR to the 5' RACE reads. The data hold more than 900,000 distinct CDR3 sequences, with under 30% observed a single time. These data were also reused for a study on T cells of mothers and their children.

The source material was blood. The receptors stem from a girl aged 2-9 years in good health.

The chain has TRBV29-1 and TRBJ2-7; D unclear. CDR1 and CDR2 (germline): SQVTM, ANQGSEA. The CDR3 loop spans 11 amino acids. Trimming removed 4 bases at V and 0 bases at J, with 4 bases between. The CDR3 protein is CSVVISYEQYF. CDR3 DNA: TGCAGCGTTGTAATCTCCTACGAGCAGTACTTC.

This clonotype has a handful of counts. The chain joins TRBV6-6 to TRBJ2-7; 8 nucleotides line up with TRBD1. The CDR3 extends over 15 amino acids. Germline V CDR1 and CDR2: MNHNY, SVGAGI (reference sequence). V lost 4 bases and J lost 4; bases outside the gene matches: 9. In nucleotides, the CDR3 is TGTGCCAGCAGTTCGCCGGGACAGGAATTTTACGAGCAGTACTTC. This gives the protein CASSSPGQEFYEQYF.

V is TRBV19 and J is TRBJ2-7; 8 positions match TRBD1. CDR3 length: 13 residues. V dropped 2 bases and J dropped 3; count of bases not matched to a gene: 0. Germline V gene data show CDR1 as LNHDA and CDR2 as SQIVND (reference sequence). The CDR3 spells CASSITGGYEQYF. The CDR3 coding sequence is TGTGCCAGTAGTATAACAGGGGGCTACGAGCAGTACTTC. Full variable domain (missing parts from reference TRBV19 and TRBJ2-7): DGGITQSPKYLFRKEGQNVTLSCEQNLNHDAMYWYRQDPGQGLRLIYYSQIVNDFQKGDIAEGYSVSREKKESFPLTVTSAQKNPTAFYLCASSITGGYEQYFGPGTRLTVT.

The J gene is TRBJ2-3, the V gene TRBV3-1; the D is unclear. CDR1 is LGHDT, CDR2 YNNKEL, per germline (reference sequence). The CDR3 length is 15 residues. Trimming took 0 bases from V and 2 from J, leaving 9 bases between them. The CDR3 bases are TGTGCCAGCAGCCAAGATGGCGGTACCACAGATACGCAGTATTTT. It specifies CASSQDGGTTDTQYF.

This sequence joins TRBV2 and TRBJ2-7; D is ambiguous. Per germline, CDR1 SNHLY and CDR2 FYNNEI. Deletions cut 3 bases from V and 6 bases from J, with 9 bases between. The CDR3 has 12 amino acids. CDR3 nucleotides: TGTGCCAGCAGTGACAAAGTCCTCGAGCAGTACTTC. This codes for CASSDKVLEQYF.

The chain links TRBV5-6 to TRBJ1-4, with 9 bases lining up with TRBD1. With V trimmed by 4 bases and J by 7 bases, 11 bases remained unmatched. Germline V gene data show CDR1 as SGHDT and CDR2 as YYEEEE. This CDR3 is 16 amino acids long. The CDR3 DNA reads TGTGCCAGCAGCCCATTCCGGGACAGGGAGAGTGAAAAACTGTTTTTT. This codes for CASSPFRDRESEKLFF.

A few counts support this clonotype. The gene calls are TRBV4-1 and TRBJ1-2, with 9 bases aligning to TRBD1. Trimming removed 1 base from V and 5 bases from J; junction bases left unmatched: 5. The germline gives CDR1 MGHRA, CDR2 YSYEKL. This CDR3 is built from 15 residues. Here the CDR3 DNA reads TGCGCCAGCAGCCAAGGCGGGACAGGGTATTATGGCTACACCTTC. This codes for CASSQGGTGYYGYTF.

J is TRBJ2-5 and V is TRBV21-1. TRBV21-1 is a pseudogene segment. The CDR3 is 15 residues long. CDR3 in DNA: TGTGCCAGCAGCAAAGGGGAAGGGTACCAAGAGACCCAGTACTTC. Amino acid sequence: CASSKGEGYQETQYF.

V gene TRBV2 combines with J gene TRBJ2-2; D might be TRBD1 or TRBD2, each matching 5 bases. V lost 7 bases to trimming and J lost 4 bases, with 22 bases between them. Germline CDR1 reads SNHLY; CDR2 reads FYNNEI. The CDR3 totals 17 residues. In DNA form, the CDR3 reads TGTGCCAGCATGAAGGATCGGGGACCTTCGGGCACCGGGGAGCTGTTTTTT. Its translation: CASMKDRGPSGTGELFF.

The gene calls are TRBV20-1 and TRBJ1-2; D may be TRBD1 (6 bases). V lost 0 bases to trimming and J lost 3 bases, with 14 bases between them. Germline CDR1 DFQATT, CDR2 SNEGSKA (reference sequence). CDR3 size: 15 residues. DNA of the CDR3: TGCAGTGCTAGAGAGTCAACAGGGAGGGACTATGGCTACACCTTC. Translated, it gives CSARESTGRDYGYTF.

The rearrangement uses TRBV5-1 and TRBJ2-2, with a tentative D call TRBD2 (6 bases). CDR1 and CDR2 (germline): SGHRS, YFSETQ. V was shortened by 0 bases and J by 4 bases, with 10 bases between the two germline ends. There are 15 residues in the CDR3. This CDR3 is CASSLANGGTGELFF. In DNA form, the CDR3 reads TGCGCCAGCAGCTTGGCCAACGGGGGCACCGGGGAGCTGTTTTTT.